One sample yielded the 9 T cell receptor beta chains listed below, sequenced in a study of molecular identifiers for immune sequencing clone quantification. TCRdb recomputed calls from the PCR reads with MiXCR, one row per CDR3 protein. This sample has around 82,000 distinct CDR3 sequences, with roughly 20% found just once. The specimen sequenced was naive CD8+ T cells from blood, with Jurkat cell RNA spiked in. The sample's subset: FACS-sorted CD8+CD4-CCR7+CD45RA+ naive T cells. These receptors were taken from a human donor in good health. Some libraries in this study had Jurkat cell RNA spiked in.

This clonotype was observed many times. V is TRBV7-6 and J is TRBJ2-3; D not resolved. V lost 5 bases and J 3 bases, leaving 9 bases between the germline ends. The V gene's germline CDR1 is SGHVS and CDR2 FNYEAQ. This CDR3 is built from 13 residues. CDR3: CASSPHGTDTQYF. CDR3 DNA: TGTGCCAGCAGCCCACATGGGACAGATACGCAGTATTTT.

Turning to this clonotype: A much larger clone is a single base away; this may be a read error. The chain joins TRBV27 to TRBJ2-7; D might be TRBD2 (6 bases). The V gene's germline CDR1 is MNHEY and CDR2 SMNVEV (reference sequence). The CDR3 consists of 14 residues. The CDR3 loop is CVSSFNGEEDEQYF. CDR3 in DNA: TGTGTCAGCAGTTTCAACGGGGAGGAGGACGAGCAGTACTTC.

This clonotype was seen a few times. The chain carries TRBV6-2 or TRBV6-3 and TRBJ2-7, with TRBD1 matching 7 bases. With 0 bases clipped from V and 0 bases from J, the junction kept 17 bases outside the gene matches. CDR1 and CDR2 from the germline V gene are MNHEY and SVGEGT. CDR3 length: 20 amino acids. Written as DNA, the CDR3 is TGTGCCAGCAGTTACTCGAAGTCCCCGGGACAGTCCTTCTCCTCCTACGAGCAGTACTTC. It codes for CASSYSKSPGQSFSSYEQYF.

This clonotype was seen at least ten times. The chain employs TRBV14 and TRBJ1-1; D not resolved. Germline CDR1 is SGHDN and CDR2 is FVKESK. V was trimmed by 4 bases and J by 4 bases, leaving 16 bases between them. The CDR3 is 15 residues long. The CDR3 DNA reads TGTGCCAGCAGCCCCCGGCGGGCTTATAGCACTGAAGCTTTCTTT. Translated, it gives CASSPRRAYSTEAFF.

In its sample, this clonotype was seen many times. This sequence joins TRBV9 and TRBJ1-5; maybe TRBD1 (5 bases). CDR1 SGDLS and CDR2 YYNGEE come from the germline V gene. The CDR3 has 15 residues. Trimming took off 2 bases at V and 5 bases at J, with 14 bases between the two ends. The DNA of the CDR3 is TGTGCCAGCAGCGTGGAGGGGTATAGAGATCAGCCCCAGCATTTT. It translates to CASSVEGYRDQPQHF.

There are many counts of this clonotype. The CDR3, as DNA: TGTGCCAGCAGTCCCGGGACTAGCGGGGGGGTTAAGTTCTTC. This gives the protein CASSPGTSGGVKFF. This chain links TRBV12-3 or TRBV12-4 with TRBJ2-1, with 16 bases identical to TRBD2. CDR3 size: 14 residues. V gave up 5 bases and J gave up 14 bases; unmatched junction bases: 6.

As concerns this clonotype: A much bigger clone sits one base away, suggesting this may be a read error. CDR3 nucleotides: TGTGCCCGCAGCCCTCCCAGCACCACTGAAGCTTTCTTT. Its protein is CARSPPSTTEAFF. The chain uses TRBV14 and TRBJ1-1; no clear D gene. The CDR3 totals 13 residues. Germline values: CDR1 SGHDN, CDR2 FVKESK.

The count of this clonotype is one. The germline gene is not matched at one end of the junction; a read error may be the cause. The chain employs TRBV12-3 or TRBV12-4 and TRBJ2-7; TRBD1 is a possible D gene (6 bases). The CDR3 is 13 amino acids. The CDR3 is CAGSSQGPYEQYF. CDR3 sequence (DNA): TGTGCCGGCAGTTCTCAGGGGCCCTACGAGCAGTACTTC.

Here the CDR3 reads CASSQDLQGAPQHTQYF. The CDR3 coding sequence is TGCGCCAGCAGCCAAGATCTGCAGGGGGCTCCTCAACATACGCAGTATTTT. The rearrangement joins TRBV4-3 to TRBJ2-3; the match to TRBD1 covers 8 bases. Trimming took 0 bases from V and 7 from J; bases not matched to a gene: 12. CDR3 length: 17 amino acids. The germline gives CDR1 LGHNA, CDR2 YSLEER.